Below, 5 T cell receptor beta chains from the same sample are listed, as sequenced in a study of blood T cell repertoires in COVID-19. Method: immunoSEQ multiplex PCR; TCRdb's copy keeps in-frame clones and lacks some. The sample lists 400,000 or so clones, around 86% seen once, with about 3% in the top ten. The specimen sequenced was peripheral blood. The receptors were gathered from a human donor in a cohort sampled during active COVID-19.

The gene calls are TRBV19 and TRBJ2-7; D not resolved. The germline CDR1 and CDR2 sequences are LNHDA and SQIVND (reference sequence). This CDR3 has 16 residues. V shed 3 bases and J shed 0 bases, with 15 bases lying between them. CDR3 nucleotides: TGTGCCAGTAGTATGTCCCTGTTGGCAGACTCCTACGAGCAGTACTTC. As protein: CASSMSLLADSYEQYF.

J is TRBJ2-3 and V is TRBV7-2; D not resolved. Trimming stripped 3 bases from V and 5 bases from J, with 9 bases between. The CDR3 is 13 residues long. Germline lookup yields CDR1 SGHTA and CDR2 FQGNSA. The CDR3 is CASSFVPGDTQYF. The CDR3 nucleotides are TGTGCCAGCAGCTTCGTCCCGGGAGATACGCAGTATTTT.

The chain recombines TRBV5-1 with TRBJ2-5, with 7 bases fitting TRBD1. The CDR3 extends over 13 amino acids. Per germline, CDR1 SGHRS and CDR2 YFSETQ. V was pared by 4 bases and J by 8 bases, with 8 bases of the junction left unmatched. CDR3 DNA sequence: TGCGCCAGCAGCACCGGGACAGTAGGAACCCAGTACTTC. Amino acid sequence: CASSTGTVGTQYF. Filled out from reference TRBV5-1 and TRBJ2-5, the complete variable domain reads KAGVTQTPRYLIKTRGQQVTLSCSPISGHRSVSWYQQTPGQGLQFLFEYFSETQRNKGNFPGRFSGRQFSNSRSEMNVSTLELGDSALYLCASSTGTVGTQYFGPGTRLLVL.

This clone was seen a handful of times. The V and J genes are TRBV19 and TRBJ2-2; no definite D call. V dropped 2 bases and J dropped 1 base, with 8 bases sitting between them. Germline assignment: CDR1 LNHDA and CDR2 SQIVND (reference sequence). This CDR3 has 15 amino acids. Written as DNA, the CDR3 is TGTGCCAGTAGTATACGGGTAAAGAACACCGGGGAGCTGTTTTTT. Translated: CASSIRVKNTGELFF.

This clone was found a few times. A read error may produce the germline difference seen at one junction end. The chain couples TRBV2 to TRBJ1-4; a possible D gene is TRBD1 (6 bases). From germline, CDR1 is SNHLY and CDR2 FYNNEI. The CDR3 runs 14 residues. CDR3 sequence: CASIERTANPKLFF. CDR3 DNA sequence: TGTGCCAGCATTGAAAGGACAGCGAACCCAAAACTGTTTTTT.